This TCR beta chain derives from a study of tumor-infiltrating lymphocytes in primary liver carcinoma. Study background: Tissue type made little difference to sample yields of roughly 3.5 to 7.13 million productive TCRbeta reads. Notes on the study in general: Tumor-adjacent and tumor-blood pairs shared a smaller degree of overlap than tumor region pairs. Significantly greater top-250-clone fractions characterized tumors relative to blood (p = 0.039).

Making TCR beta cDNA involved 400 to 600 ng total RNA and a constant-region primer. Slightly modified ARM-PCR served as the procedure for the TCR beta libraries. These libraries came from three rounds of nested multiplex PCR. With TRBV1-TRBV30 forward primers and a C-beta reverse primer, the first two PCR rounds were run for approximately 10 cycles each. MiXCR was run by TCRdb on the multiplex PCR reads, yielding one entry per CDR3 protein. The table records around 88,000 distinct CDR3 sequences, 65% to 70% of them present only once. DNA and RNA were both co-extracted from about 19-30 mg of bulk tissue that had not been sorted. In germline, CDR1 is SGHDT, CDR2 YYEEEE. The CDR3 extends over 14 amino acids. Remarks on this clonotype: Its target is not known. One end of the junction fails to match germline, which may point to a read error.

Sequencing was carried out using tumor-adjacent normal liver tissue. The genes are TRBV5-6 and TRBJ2-7; D possibly corresponds to TRBD1 (6 bases). This receptor was taken from a man in his forties or fifties with primary liver carcinoma and hepatitis B virus infection. CDR3 nucleotides: TGTGCCAGCAGCGACCGGGACACCACCTACGAGCAGCACTTC. Protein product: CASSDRDTTYEQHF.